Listed below are T cell receptor beta chains from one sample, sequenced in a study of blood T cell repertoires in COVID-19. The method was immunoSEQ multiplex PCR; TCRdb's version includes in-frame clones alone and lacks a portion of them. The sample has under 95,000 clones; 91% are singletons. The sequenced material came from peripheral blood. These receptors were taken from a man in his fifties or sixties with COVID-19, enrolled during active disease. The CDR3 runs from the conserved cysteine through the conserved F or W. D genes are given only for firm matches. Clone size is stated in some rows and not others, as once, few, many or a class when expanded.

CDR3 DNA	CDR3 protein	D gene	V gene	J gene	clone size
TGTGCCAGCAGCTTGGACAGGGGATTCGGTGGCTACACCTTC	CASSLDRGFGGYTF	TRBD1	TRBV5-8	TRBJ1-2	NA
TGTGCCAGCAGTACCTCCGACAGGGCCGTCGGGGAGCTGTTTTTT	CASSTSDRAVGELFF	TRBD1	TRBV3-1/TRBV3-2	TRBJ2-2	NA
TGTGCCAGCAGCTTGGGACTAGCGGGAGGGGCCAATGAGCAGTTCTTC	CASSLGLAGGANEQFF	TRBD2	TRBV13	TRBJ2-1	NA
TGTGCCAGCAGCTCCACTCTGGACAGCTCTTTAAAACTGTTTTTT	CASSSTLDSSLKLFF	NA	TRBV7-8	TRBJ1-4	NA
TGTGCCAGCACTGAGGGCTGGTTTTACGAGCAGTACTTC	CASTEGWFYEQYF	NA	TRBV2	TRBJ2-7	NA
TGTGCCAGCAGCCTAGCGGGTACGGATACGCAGTATTTT	CASSLAGTDTQYF	TRBD2	TRBV6-5	TRBJ2-3	once
TGTGCCAGCAGCGTAGACAGTAACTATGGCTACACCTTC	CASSVDSNYGYTF	NA	TRBV9	TRBJ1-2	NA
TGTGCCAGCAGCTCGGACATGGGGGCGGATGAGCAGTTCTTC	CASSSDMGADEQFF	NA	TRBV9	TRBJ2-1	NA
TGTGCCAGCAGTTACGACACCGTCGAGCAGTACTTC	CASSYDTVEQYF	NA	TRBV6-6	TRBJ2-7	once
TGTGCCAGCAGTCCGACCGGGAACTCTGGAAACACCATATATTTT	CASSPTGNSGNTIYF	NA	TRBV6-2/TRBV6-3	TRBJ1-3	NA
TGCAGCATCCAGGGGCGGGTGGATACGCAGTATTTT	CSIQGRVDTQYF	NA	TRBV29-1	TRBJ2-3	NA